A selection of T cell receptor beta chains follows, all from one sample in a study of T-cell memory formation after mild COVID-19. TCRdb independently ran MiXCR on the 5' RACE reads; one entry per CDR3 protein. The profile covers 170,000 or so distinct CDR3 sequences, with 20% to 25% appearing a single time and about 21% taken by the ten largest. The source material was PBMCs or a T cell subset sorted from them (not recorded which). The receptor source for this set is an adult woman who had mild COVID-19 (a few samples of this study predate the infection). Cell type and time point are not known. Each CDR3 is given with its conserved first and last residue. The order of the fields is D gene, V gene, J gene, clone size, CDR3 protein, CDR3 DNA. The D gene is left open where the match is weak. The size of a clone is reported for some rows only, either as once, few or many, or as a class for expanded clones.

D gene: TRBD2; V gene: TRBV6-6; J gene: TRBJ2-7; clone size: many; CDR3 protein: CASRGDGRWVFSEQYF; CDR3 DNA: TGTGCCAGTCGGGGGGACGGCCGATGGGTTTTCTCCGAGCAGTACTTC
D gene: -; V gene: TRBV5-1; J gene: TRBJ1-1; clone size: -; CDR3 protein: CASSLGDGNTEAFF; CDR3 DNA: TGCGCCAGCAGCCTCGGGGACGGGAACACTGAAGCTTTCTTT
D gene: TRBD2; V gene: TRBV19; J gene: TRBJ2-7; clone size: many; CDR3 protein: CASSSGSSYEQYF; CDR3 DNA: TGTGCCAGCAGTAGCGGGAGCTCCTACGAGCAGTACTTC
D gene: -; V gene: TRBV9; J gene: TRBJ2-5; clone size: -; CDR3 protein: CASSVGGGAQYF; CDR3 DNA: TGTGCCAGCAGCGTAGGAGGCGGGGCCCAGTACTTC
D gene: -; V gene: TRBV7-9; J gene: TRBJ2-2; clone size: -; CDR3 protein: CASRSQGTGELFF; CDR3 DNA: TGTGCCAGCAGGTCCCAGGGTACCGGGGAGCTGTTTTTT
D gene: TRBD1; V gene: TRBV30; J gene: TRBJ2-7; clone size: -; CDR3 protein: CAWRLTGVAYEQYF; CDR3 DNA: TGTGCCTGGAGGCTTACAGGGGTCGCCTACGAGCAGTACTTC
D gene: TRBD2; V gene: TRBV7-3; J gene: TRBJ2-1; clone size: -; CDR3 protein: CASSLGSGRPYNEQFF; CDR3 DNA: TGTGCCAGCAGCTTAGGTAGCGGGAGACCTTACAATGAGCAGTTCTTC
D gene: -; V gene: TRBV5-4; J gene: TRBJ2-7; clone size: -; CDR3 protein: CASSGKESYEQYF; CDR3 DNA: TGTGCCAGCAGTGGGAAGGAGTCCTACGAGCAGTACTTC
D gene: -; V gene: TRBV5-6; J gene: TRBJ1-2; clone size: -; CDR3 protein: CASSPDGDRGFGYTF; CDR3 DNA: TGTGCCAGCAGCCCCGATGGGGACCGGGGATTTGGCTACACCTTC
D gene: TRBD2; V gene: TRBV2; J gene: TRBJ2-5; clone size: -; CDR3 protein: CASSEAREGVRETQYF; CDR3 DNA: TGTGCCAGCAGTGAAGCGCGGGAGGGAGTGAGGGAGACCCAGTACTTC
D gene: TRBD2; V gene: TRBV4-1; J gene: TRBJ2-5; clone size: few; CDR3 protein: CASTSMGRGEETQYF; CDR3 DNA: TGCGCCAGCACCTCAATGGGGCGGGGGGAAGAGACCCAGTACTTC
D gene: TRBD2; V gene: TRBV20-1; J gene: TRBJ2-1; clone size: few; CDR3 protein: CSAGGLEYNEQFF; CDR3 DNA: TGCAGTGCTGGGGGACTAGAGTACAATGAGCAGTTCTTC
D gene: TRBD2; V gene: TRBV6-2/TRBV6-3; J gene: TRBJ2-1; clone size: -; CDR3 protein: CASNMIAGVINEQFF; CDR3 DNA: TGTGCCAGCAATATGATAGCGGGAGTAATCAATGAGCAGTTCTTC
D gene: TRBD1; V gene: TRBV5-1; J gene: TRBJ1-1; clone size: -; CDR3 protein: CASSLGQGSWVTEAFF; CDR3 DNA: TGCGCCAGCAGCTTGGGACAGGGTTCTTGGGTCACTGAAGCTTTCTTT
D gene: -; V gene: TRBV4-3; J gene: TRBJ2-4; clone size: few; CDR3 protein: CASSQDLLRDIQYF; CDR3 DNA: TGCGCCAGCAGCCAAGATTTGCTCAGGGACATTCAGTACTTC
D gene: TRBD2; V gene: TRBV7-9; J gene: TRBJ2-7; clone size: -; CDR3 protein: CASSPKGTTFYEQYF; CDR3 DNA: TGTGCCAGCAGCCCAAAGGGGACTACGTTCTACGAGCAGTACTTC
D gene: TRBD1; V gene: TRBV12-3/TRBV12-4; J gene: TRBJ2-1; clone size: -; CDR3 protein: CASRRTGRDEQFF; CDR3 DNA: TGTGCCAGCAGACGGACAGGGCGGGATGAGCAGTTCTTC
D gene: TRBD1; V gene: TRBV4-3; J gene: TRBJ2-7; clone size: -; CDR3 protein: CASSQDGPGQGAYEQYF; CDR3 DNA: TGCGCCAGCAGCCAAGATGGGCCGGGACAGGGGGCCTACGAGCAGTACTTC
D gene: -; V gene: TRBV27; J gene: TRBJ1-5; clone size: few; CDR3 protein: CASSLSTAGNQPQHF; CDR3 DNA: TGTGCCAGCAGTTTATCGACAGCGGGCAATCAGCCCCAGCATTTT
D gene: -; V gene: TRBV11-2; J gene: TRBJ2-5; clone size: few; CDR3 protein: CASSLLDNGETQYF; CDR3 DNA: TGTGCCAGCAGCTTATTAGATAACGGGGAGACCCAGTACTTC
D gene: TRBD1; V gene: TRBV20-1; J gene: TRBJ1-2; clone size: -; CDR3 protein: CSARGDRGRSSYGYTF; CDR3 DNA: TGCAGTGCTAGGGGGGACAGGGGCCGGTCGAGCTATGGCTACACCTTC
D gene: -; V gene: TRBV29-1; J gene: TRBJ2-7; clone size: -; CDR3 protein: CSAEGGEPYEQYF; CDR3 DNA: TGCAGCGCGGAGGGTGGTGAGCCCTACGAGCAGTACTTC
D gene: TRBD1; V gene: TRBV5-1; J gene: TRBJ1-2; clone size: -; CDR3 protein: CASSAGQGINGYTF; CDR3 DNA: TGCGCCAGCAGCGCGGGACAGGGGATTAATGGCTACACCTTC
D gene: -; V gene: TRBV5-1; J gene: TRBJ2-7; clone size: few; CDR3 protein: CASSLVAGNSYEQYF; CDR3 DNA: TGCGCCAGCAGCTTGGTGGCAGGCAACTCCTACGAGCAGTACTTC
D gene: TRBD1; V gene: TRBV15; J gene: TRBJ1-5; clone size: few; CDR3 protein: CATSTGQGVQPQHF; CDR3 DNA: TGTGCCACCAGCACTGGACAGGGGGTTCAGCCCCAGCATTTT
D gene: TRBD2; V gene: TRBV7-9; J gene: TRBJ2-1; clone size: -; CDR3 protein: CASSRSAGRVGEQFF; CDR3 DNA: TGTGCCAGCAGCCGATCAGCGGGAAGGGTGGGGGAGCAGTTCTTC
D gene: -; V gene: TRBV12-3/TRBV12-4; J gene: TRBJ2-1; clone size: few; CDR3 protein: CASIAGLNYNEQFF; CDR3 DNA: TGTGCCAGCATCGCGGGACTCAACTACAATGAGCAGTTCTTC
D gene: TRBD2; V gene: TRBV2; J gene: TRBJ2-3; clone size: few; CDR3 protein: CASSEATSGSILSTDTQYF; CDR3 DNA: TGTGCCAGCAGTGAAGCGACTAGCGGGTCGATCCTTAGCACAGATACGCAGTATTTT
D gene: TRBD1; V gene: TRBV7-9; J gene: TRBJ1-2; clone size: -; CDR3 protein: CASSHGTGGHYGYTF; CDR3 DNA: TGTGCCAGCAGCCACGGGACAGGGGGCCACTATGGCTACACCTTC
D gene: -; V gene: TRBV7-9; J gene: TRBJ2-2; clone size: -; CDR3 protein: CASSSPTGNTGELFF; CDR3 DNA: TGTGCCAGCAGTTCACCGACGGGGAACACCGGGGAGCTGTTTTTT
D gene: TRBD2; V gene: TRBV4-3; J gene: TRBJ2-7; clone size: few; CDR3 protein: CASSQDSIGLAGGEQYF; CDR3 DNA: TGCGCCAGCAGCCAAGATTCGATAGGGCTAGCGGGAGGCGAGCAGTACTTC
D gene: TRBD1; V gene: TRBV7-2; J gene: TRBJ2-7; clone size: few; CDR3 protein: CASSLTGTDEQYF; CDR3 DNA: TGTGCCAGCAGCCTAACCGGGACAGACGAGCAGTACTTC
D gene: -; V gene: TRBV12-3/TRBV12-4; J gene: TRBJ2-3; clone size: few; CDR3 protein: CASSFGSTDTQYF; CDR3 DNA: TGTGCCAGCAGTTTCGGGTCCACAGATACGCAGTATTTT
D gene: -; V gene: TRBV25-1; J gene: TRBJ2-7; clone size: -; CDR3 protein: CANPPYGGGYEQYF; CDR3 DNA: TGTGCCAACCCTCCGTATGGGGGTGGCTACGAGCAGTACTTC
D gene: -; V gene: TRBV6-5; J gene: TRBJ2-3; clone size: few; CDR3 protein: CASSYSTTDTQYF; CDR3 DNA: TGTGCCAGCAGTTACTCTACCACAGATACGCAGTATTTT
D gene: -; V gene: TRBV28; J gene: TRBJ1-2; clone size: few; CDR3 protein: CASSLERGRAYGYTF; CDR3 DNA: TGTGCCAGCAGCCTCGAGAGGGGCCGAGCCTATGGCTACACCTTC
D gene: TRBD1; V gene: TRBV2; J gene: TRBJ2-3; clone size: -; CDR3 protein: CASSERQGSDTQYF; CDR3 DNA: TGTGCCAGCAGTGAACGACAGGGTTCAGATACGCAGTATTTT
D gene: -; V gene: TRBV6-5; J gene: TRBJ1-2; clone size: -; CDR3 protein: CASSPAMGLSGYGYTF; CDR3 DNA: TGTGCCAGCAGCCCCGCCATGGGGCTAAGTGGCTATGGCTACACCTTC
D gene: -; V gene: TRBV6-2/TRBV6-3; J gene: TRBJ2-7; clone size: many; CDR3 protein: CASSSFLGSSYEQYF; CDR3 DNA: TGTGCCAGCAGTTCTTTCCTGGGCAGCTCCTACGAGCAGTACTTC
D gene: -; V gene: TRBV7-8; J gene: TRBJ2-7; clone size: few; CDR3 protein: CASSLRPGRIYEQYF; CDR3 DNA: TGTGCCAGCAGCTTGAGACCGGGCCGCATCTACGAGCAGTACTTC
D gene: -; V gene: TRBV5-4; J gene: TRBJ2-1; clone size: once; CDR3 protein: CASSLEGGELYNEQFF; CDR3 DNA: TGTGCCAGCAGCCTCGAAGGAGGAGAACTCTACAATGAGCAGTTCTTC
D gene: -; V gene: TRBV6-5; J gene: TRBJ2-1; clone size: few; CDR3 protein: CASSTLLENEQFF; CDR3 DNA: TGTGCCAGCAGTACCTTACTAGAAAATGAGCAGTTCTTC
D gene: -; V gene: TRBV20-1; J gene: TRBJ2-7; clone size: once; CDR3 protein: CSAGSGTTYEQYF; CDR3 DNA: TGCAGTGCTGGTTCCGGGACGACCTACGAGCAGTACTTC
D gene: TRBD2; V gene: TRBV20-1; J gene: TRBJ2-1; clone size: -; CDR3 protein: CSASSTASGYNEQFF; CDR3 DNA: TGCAGTGCTAGTTCAACGGCTAGCGGATACAATGAGCAGTTCTTC
D gene: -; V gene: TRBV27; J gene: TRBJ2-4; clone size: -; CDR3 protein: CASSGAYGNIQYF; CDR3 DNA: TGTGCCAGCAGTGGGGCCTACGGGAACATTCAGTACTTC